A selection of T cell receptor beta chains follows, all from one sample in a study of spatial heterogeneity in lung cancer. A single record per CDR3 protein comes from TCRdb applying MiXCR to the 5' RACE reads. The data show roughly 2,000 distinct CDR3 sequences, about 22% seen once. Sequences were derived from normal lung tissue next to the tumor, sampled at surgery. These receptors all come from a male donor with early-stage non-small cell lung cancer. CDR3s include the opening cysteine and the closing phenylalanine or tryptophan. A D gene is named only where the DNA matches it firmly. Where a row states a size, it is once, few, many or the class of an expanded clone; other rows omit it.

j_call d_call clone_size v_call cdr3_aa cdr3_nt
TRBJ2-2 - large TRBV5-1 CASSLDSGGGELFF TGCGCCAGCAGCTTGGACTCGGGCGGCGGGGAGCTGTTTTTT
TRBJ2-5 TRBD1 few TRBV29-1 CSVEADRGQETQYF TGCAGCGTTGAAGCTGACAGGGGGCAAGAGACCCAGTACTTC
TRBJ2-1 TRBD2 medium-sized TRBV3-1 CASSPGVPSGGDNEQFF TGTGCCAGCAGCCCCGGAGTGCCTAGCGGGGGGGACAATGAGCAGTTCTTC
TRBJ1-5 - - TRBV23-1 CASQARGGIRNQPQHF TGCGCCAGCCAAGCGCGGGGTGGCATACGCAATCAGCCCCAGCATTTT
TRBJ1-2 - medium-sized TRBV6-1 CASRDGHYGYTF TGTGCCAGCAGAGACGGGCACTATGGCTACACCTTC
TRBJ2-2 - few TRBV18 CASSPPKGQSGELFF TGTGCCAGCTCACCACCGAAGGGGCAGAGCGGGGAGCTGTTTTTT
TRBJ2-2 - large TRBV4-1 CASSQDLRAGELFF TGCGCCAGCAGCCAAGATCTGAGGGCCGGGGAGCTGTTTTTT
TRBJ2-3 - few TRBV24-1 CATSGLNTDTQYF TGTGCCACCAGTGGATTGAACACAGATACGCAGTATTTT
TRBJ2-7 TRBD2 medium-sized TRBV7-6 CASSLFPLLADNYEQYF TGTGCCAGCAGCTTATTTCCCCTACTAGCGGACAACTACGAGCAGTACTTC
TRBJ2-5 TRBD1 - TRBV20-1 CSARGPPGQGLGETQYF TGCAGTGCTAGGGGCCCCCCGGGACAGGGGCTCGGGGAGACCCAGTACTTC
TRBJ2-5 TRBD1 medium-sized TRBV4-1 CASSQEFGQGGGRETQYF TGCGCCAGCAGCCAAGAATTCGGACAGGGGGGAGGTAGGGAGACCCAGTACTTC
TRBJ1-4 TRBD1 - TRBV7-9 CASRGQGTSTNEKLFF TGTGCCAGCAGGGGACAGGGAACCTCAACTAATGAAAAACTGTTTTTT
TRBJ2-5 TRBD2 few TRBV7-2 CASSRGGAETQYF TGTGCCAGCAGCCGCGGGGGGGCTGAGACCCAGTACTTC
TRBJ1-6 TRBD1 few TRBV6-2/TRBV6-3 CASRDHRGDGSPLHF TGTGCCAGCAGGGACCACAGGGGCGACGGTTCACCCCTCCACTTT
TRBJ2-3 - few TRBV10-3 CAISEVTYTDTQYF TGTGCCATCAGTGAGGTGACTTACACAGATACGCAGTATTTT
TRBJ2-3 - - TRBV18 CASSPPSGADTQYF TGTGCCAGCTCACCGCCGTCTGGGGCCGATACGCAGTATTTT
TRBJ2-7 TRBD1 few TRBV7-2 CASAGADRGFPYEQYF TGTGCCAGCGCGGGAGCGGACAGGGGGTTCCCCTACGAGCAGTACTTC
TRBJ2-3 - - TRBV7-2 CASSKGPATDTQYF TGTGCCAGCAGTAAAGGACCAGCCACAGATACGCAGTATTTT
TRBJ2-7 TRBD2 few TRBV19 CASSSREGQYF TGTGCCAGTAGTTCCCGGGAGGGGCAGTACTTC
TRBJ1-1 - few TRBV29-1 CSVGSLGNGNTEAFF TGCAGCGTTGGCTCATTAGGGAACGGGAACACTGAAGCTTTCTTT
TRBJ2-7 TRBD2 few TRBV20-1 CSAREGWSYEQYF TGCAGTGCTCGGGAGGGATGGTCCTACGAGCAGTACTTC
TRBJ2-5 - - TRBV11-1 CASSERQGGRKTQYF TGTGCCAGCAGCGAGAGACAGGGAGGGCGAAAGACCCAGTACTTC
TRBJ2-1 - - TRBV3-1 CASSFNQAGEQFF TGTGCCAGCAGCTTCAACCAGGCCGGTGAGCAGTTCTTC